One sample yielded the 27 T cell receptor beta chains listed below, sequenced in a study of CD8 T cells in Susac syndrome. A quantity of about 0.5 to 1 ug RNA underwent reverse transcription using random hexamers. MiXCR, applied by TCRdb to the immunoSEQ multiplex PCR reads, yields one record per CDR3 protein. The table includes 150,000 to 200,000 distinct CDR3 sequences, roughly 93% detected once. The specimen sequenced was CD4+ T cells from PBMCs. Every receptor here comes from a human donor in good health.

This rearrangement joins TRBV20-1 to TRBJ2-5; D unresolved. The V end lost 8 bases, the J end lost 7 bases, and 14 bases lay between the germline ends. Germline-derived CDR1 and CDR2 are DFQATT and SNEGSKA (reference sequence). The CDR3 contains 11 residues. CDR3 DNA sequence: TGCAGTCCAAGGACCGCAGGGACCCAGTACTTC. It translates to CSPRTAGTQYF.

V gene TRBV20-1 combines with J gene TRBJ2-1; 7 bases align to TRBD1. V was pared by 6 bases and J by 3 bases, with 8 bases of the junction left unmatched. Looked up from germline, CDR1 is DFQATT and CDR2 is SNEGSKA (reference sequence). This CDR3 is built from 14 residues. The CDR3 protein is CSATGTDIYNEQFF. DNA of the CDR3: TGCAGTGCAACCGGGACAGACATCTACAATGAGCAGTTCTTC.

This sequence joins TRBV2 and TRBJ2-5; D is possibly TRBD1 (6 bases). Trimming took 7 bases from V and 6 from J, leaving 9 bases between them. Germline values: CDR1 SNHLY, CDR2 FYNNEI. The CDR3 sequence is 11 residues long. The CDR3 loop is CASMGAKTQYF. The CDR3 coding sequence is TGTGCCAGCATGGGGGCGAAGACCCAGTACTTC.

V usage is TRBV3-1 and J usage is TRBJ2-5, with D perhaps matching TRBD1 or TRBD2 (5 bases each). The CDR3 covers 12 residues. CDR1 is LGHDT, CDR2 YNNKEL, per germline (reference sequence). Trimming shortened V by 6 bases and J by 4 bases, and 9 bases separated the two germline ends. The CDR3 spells CASRRGIETQYF. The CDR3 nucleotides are TGTGCCAGCAGGAGGGGCATAGAGACCCAGTACTTC.

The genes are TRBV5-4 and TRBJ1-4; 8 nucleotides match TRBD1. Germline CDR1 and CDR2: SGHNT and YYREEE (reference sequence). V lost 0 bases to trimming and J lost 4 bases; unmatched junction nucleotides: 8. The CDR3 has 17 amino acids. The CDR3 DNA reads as TGTGCCAGCAGCTTGGATCCGACAGGGGAATTTAATGAAAAACTGTTTTTT. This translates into CASSLDPTGEFNEKLFF.

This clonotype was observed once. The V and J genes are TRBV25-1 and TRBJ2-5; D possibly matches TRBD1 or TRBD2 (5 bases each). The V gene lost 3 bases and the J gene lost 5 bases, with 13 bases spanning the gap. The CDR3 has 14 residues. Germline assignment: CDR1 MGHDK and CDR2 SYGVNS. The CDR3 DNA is TGTGCCAGCAGTGACGGGACCCAGCGGGAGACCCAGTACTTC. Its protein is CASSDGTQRETQYF.

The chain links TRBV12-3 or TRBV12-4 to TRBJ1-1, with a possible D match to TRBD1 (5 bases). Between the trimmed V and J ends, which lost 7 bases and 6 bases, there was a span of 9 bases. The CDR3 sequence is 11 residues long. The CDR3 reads CASTPGAEAFF. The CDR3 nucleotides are TGTGCCAGCACCCCGGGGGCTGAAGCTTTCTTT.

The CDR3 coding sequence is TGCGCCAGCAGCTTGGGACCGACAGGGTCGGGAGAGACCCAGTACTTC. The encoded protein is CASSLGPTGSGETQYF. The chain couples TRBV5-1 to TRBJ2-5, with 7 nucleotides matching TRBD1. The CDR3 covers 16 residues. J lost 4 bases, V lost 0 bases, and 9 bases had no gene match. Germline V gives CDR1 SGHRS, CDR2 YFSETQ.

CDR3 DNA: TGTGCCACCAGCAGAGGAGGTAGTGGGGGCTACGAGCAGTACTTC. Amino acids: CATSRGGSGGYEQYF. V usage is TRBV15 and J usage is TRBJ2-7; D is perhaps TRBD1 or TRBD2 (5 bases each). This CDR3 has 15 residues. The germline V gene has CDR1 LNHNV and CDR2 YYDKDF (reference sequence). Trimming shortened V by 1 base and J by 3 bases, and 13 bases separated the two germline ends.

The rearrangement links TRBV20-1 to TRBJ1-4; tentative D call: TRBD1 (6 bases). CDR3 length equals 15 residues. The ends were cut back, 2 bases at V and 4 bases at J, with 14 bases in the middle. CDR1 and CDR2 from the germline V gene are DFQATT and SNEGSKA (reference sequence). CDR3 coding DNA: TGCAGTGCTAGACCCGGGACACAGCATAATGAAAAACTGTTTTTT. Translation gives CSARPGTQHNEKLFF.

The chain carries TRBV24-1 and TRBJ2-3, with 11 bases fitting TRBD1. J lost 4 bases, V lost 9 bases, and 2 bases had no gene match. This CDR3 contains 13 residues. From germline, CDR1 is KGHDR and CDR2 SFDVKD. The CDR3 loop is CATEGQGADTQYF. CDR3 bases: TGTGCCACCGAGGGACAGGGGGCAGATACGCAGTATTTT.

The CDR3 DNA reads TGTGCCAGCAGCTTGGAACTAGATGGCTACACCTTC. Translated: CASSLELDGYTF. The rearrangement links TRBV7-9 to TRBJ1-2; D gene uncertain. Germline V lookup: CDR1 SEHNR, CDR2 FQNEAQ (reference sequence). This CDR3 is built from 12 residues. The V end lost 3 bases, the J end lost 6 bases, and 8 bases lay between the germline ends.

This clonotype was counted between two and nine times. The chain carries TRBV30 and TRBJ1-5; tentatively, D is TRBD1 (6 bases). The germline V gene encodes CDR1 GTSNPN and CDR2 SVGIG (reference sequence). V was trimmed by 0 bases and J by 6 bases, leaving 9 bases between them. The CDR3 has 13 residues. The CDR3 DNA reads TGTGCCTGGAGTGTACAGGGAGGTCAGCCCCAGCATTTT. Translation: CAWSVQGGQPQHF. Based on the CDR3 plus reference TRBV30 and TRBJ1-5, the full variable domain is SQTIHQWPATLVQPVGSPLSLECTVEGTSNPNLYWYRQAAGRGLQLLFYSVGIGQISSEVPQNLSASRPQDRQFILSSKKLLLSDSGFYLCAWSVQGGQPQHFGDGTRLSIL.

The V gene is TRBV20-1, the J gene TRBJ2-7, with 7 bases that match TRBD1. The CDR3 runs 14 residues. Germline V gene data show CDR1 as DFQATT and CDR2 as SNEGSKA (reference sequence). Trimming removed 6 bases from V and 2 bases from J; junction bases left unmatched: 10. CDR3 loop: CSASPGTVTYEQYF. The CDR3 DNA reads TGCAGTGCCTCCCCCGGGACAGTAACCTACGAGCAGTACTTC.

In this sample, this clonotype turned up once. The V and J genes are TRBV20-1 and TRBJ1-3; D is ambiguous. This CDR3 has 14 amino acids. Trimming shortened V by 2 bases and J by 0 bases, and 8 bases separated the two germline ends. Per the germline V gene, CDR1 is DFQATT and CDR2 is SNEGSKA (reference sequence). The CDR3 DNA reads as TGCAGTGCTAGATACGCCTCCTCTGGAAACACCATATATTTT. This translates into CSARYASSGNTIYF.

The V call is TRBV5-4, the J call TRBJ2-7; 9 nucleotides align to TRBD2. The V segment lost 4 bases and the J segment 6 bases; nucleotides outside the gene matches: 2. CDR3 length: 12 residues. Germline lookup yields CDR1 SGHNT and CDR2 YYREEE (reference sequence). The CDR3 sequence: CASSPSGAEQYF. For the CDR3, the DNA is TGTGCCAGCAGCCCTAGCGGGGCCGAGCAGTACTTC.

CDR3 in amino acids: CSARDRVRPYNSPLHF. Written as DNA, the CDR3 is TGCAGTGCTAGGGACAGGGTTCGGCCCTATAATTCACCCCTCCACTTT. The chain has TRBV20-1 and TRBJ1-6, with TRBD1 matching over 8 bases. Germline lookup yields CDR1 DFQATT and CDR2 SNEGSKA (reference sequence). V shed 3 bases and J 2 bases; nucleotides not matched to a gene: 6. The CDR3 covers 16 residues.

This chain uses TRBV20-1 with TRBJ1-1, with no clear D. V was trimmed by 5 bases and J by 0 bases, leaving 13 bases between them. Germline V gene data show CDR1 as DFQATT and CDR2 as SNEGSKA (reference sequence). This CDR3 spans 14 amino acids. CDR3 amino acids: CSADRQPLNTEAFF. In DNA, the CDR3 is TGCAGTGCTGATAGGCAGCCTCTGAACACTGAAGCTTTCTTT.

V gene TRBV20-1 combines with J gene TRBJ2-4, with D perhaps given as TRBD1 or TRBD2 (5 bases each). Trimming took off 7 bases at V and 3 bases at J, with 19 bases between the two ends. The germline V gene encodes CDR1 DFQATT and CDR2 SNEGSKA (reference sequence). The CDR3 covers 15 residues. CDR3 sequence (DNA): TGCAGTGTTAGCGTAAGGGGATTGGGCAAAAACATTCAGTACTTC. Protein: CSVSVRGLGKNIQYF.

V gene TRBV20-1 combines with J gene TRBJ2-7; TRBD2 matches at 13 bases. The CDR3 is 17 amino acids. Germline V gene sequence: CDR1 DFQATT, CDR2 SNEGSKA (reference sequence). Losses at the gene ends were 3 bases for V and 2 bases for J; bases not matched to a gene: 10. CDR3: CSASGRLAGGGTYEQYF. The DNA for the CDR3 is TGCAGTGCTAGCGGGAGACTAGCGGGGGGCGGAACCTACGAGCAGTACTTC.

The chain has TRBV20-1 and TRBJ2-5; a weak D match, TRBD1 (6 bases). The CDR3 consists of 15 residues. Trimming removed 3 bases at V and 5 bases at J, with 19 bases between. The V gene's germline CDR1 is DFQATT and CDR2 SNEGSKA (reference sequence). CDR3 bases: TGCAGTGCTAGGGAGATGGGGGCTCAAGGGGAGACCCAGTACTTC. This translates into CSAREMGAQGETQYF.

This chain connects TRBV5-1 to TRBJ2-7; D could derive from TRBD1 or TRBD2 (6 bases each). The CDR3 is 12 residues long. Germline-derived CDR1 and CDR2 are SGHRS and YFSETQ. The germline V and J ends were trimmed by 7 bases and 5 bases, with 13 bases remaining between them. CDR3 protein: CASFIGGHEQYF. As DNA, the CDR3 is TGCGCCAGCTTTATAGGGGGGCACGAGCAGTACTTC. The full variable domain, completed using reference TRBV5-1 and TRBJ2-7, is KAGVTQTPRYLIKTRGQQVTLSCSPISGHRSVSWYQQTPGQGLQFLFEYFSETQRNKGNFPGRFSGRQFSNSRSEMNVSTLELGDSALYLCASFIGGHEQYFGPGTRLTVT.

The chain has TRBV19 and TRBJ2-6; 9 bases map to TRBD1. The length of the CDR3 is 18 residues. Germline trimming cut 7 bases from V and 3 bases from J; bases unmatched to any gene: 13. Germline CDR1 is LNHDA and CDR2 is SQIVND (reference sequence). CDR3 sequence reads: CASNTGTGITIGANVLTF. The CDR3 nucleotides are TGTGCCAGTAACACCGGGACAGGGATAACGATTGGGGCCAACGTCCTGACTTTC.

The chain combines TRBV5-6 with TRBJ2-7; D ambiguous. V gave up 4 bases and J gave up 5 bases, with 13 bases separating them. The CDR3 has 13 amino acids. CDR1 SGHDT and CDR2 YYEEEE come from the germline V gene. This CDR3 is CASSGNLRNEQYF. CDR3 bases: TGTGCCAGCAGCGGGAACCTACGCAACGAGCAGTACTTC. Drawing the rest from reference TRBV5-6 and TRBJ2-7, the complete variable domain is DAGVTQSPTHLIKTRGQQVTLRCSPKSGHDTVSWYQQALGQGPQFIFQYYEEEERQRGNFPDRFSGHQFPNYSSELNVNALLLGDSALYLCASSGNLRNEQYFGPGTRLTVT.

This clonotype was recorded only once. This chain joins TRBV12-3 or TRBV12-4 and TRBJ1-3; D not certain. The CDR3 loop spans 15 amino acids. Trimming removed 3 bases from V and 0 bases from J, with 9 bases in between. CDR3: CASSFMVNSGNTIYF. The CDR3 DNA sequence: TGTGCCAGCAGTTTTATGGTAAACTCTGGAAACACCATATATTTT.

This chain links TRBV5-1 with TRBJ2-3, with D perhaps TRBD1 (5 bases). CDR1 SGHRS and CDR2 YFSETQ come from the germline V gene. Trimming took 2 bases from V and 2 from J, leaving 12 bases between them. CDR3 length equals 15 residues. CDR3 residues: CASSFVGHSTDTQYF. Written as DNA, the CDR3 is TGCGCCAGCAGCTTTGTCGGACACTCCACAGATACGCAGTATTTT. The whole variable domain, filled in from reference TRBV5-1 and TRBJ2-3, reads KAGVTQTPRYLIKTRGQQVTLSCSPISGHRSVSWYQQTPGQGLQFLFEYFSETQRNKGNFPGRFSGRQFSNSRSEMNVSTLELGDSALYLCASSFVGHSTDTQYFGPGTRLTVL.

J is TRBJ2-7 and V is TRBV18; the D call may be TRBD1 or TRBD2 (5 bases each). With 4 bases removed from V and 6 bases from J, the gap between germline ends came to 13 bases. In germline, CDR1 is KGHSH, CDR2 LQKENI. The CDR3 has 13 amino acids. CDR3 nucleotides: TGTGCCAGCTCACTACCGGTTGGGGGCGAGCAGTACTTC. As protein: CASSLPVGGEQYF.